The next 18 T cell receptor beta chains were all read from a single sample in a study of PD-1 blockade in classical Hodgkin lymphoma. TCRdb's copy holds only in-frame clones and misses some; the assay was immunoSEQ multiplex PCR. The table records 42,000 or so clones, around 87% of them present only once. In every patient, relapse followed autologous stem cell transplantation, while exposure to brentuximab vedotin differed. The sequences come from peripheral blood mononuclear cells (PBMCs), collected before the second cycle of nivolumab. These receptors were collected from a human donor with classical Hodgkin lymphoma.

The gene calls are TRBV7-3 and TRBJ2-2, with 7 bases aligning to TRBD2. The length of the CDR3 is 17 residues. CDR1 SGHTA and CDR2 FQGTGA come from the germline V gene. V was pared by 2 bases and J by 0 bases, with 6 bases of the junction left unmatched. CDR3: CASSLGLGLPNTGELFF. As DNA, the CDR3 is TGTGCCAGCAGCTTAGGGTTGGGACTACCGAACACCGGGGAGCTGTTTTTT.

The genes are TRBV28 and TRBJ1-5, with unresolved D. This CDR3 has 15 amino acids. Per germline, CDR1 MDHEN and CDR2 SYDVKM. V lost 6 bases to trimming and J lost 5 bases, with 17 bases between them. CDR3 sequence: CASRAGQNDYQPQHF. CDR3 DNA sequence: TGTGCCAGCAGGGCTGGGCAGAACGACTATCAGCCCCAGCATTTT.

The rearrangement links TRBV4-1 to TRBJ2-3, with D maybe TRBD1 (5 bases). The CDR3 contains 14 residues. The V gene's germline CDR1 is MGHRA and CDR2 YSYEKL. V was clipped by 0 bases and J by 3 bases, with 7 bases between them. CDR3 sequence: CASSQDPGTDTQYF. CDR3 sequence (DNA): TGCGCCAGCAGCCAAGATCCAGGGACAGATACGCAGTATTTT.

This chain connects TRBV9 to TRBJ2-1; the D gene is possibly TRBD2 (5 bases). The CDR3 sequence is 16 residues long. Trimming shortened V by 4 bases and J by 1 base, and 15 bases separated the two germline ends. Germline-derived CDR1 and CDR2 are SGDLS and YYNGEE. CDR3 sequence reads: CASSSVWRVSYNEQFF. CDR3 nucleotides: TGTGCCAGCAGCTCCGTATGGCGGGTATCCTACAATGAGCAGTTCTTC.

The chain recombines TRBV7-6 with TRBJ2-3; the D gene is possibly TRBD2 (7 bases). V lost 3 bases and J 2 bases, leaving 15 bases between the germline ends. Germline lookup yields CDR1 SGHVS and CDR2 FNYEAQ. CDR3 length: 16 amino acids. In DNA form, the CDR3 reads TGTGCCAGCAGCTTCAGTGGTGGGGGGGCCACAGATACGCAGTATTTT. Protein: CASSFSGGGATDTQYF.

The CDR3 nucleotides are TGTGCCAGCAGCTTACAGCCGGGTTGGGGTGGGGCCAACGTCCTGACTTTC. Translating it yields CASSLQPGWGGANVLTF. The chain links TRBV7-9 to TRBJ2-6; D call uncertain. V lost 2 bases and J lost 3, with 14 bases in between. Germline CDR1 SEHNR, CDR2 FQNEAQ (reference sequence). The CDR3 runs to 17 residues.

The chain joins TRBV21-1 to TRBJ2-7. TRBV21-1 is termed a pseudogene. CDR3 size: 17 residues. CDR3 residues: CASSNIVKGPISIEQYF. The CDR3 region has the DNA TGTGCCAGCAGCAATATCGTAAAAGGGCCCATCTCCATCGAGCAGTACTTC.

This CDR3 reads CASSVQGAANYGYTF. The CDR3 nucleotides are TGTGCCAGCAGTGTACAGGGAGCTGCCAACTATGGCTACACCTTC. The V call is TRBV28, the J call TRBJ1-2; a possible D gene is TRBD1 (6 bases). Between the trimmed V and J ends, which lost 5 bases and 2 bases, there was a span of 15 bases. Germline V gives CDR1 MDHEN, CDR2 SYDVKM. The length of the CDR3 is 15 residues.

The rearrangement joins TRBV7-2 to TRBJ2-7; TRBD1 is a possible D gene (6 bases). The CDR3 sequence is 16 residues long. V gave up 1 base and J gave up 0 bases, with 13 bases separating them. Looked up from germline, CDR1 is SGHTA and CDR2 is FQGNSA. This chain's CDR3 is CASSLGGGQSSYEQYF. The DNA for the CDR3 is TGTGCCAGCAGCTTAGGTGGGGGCCAGAGCTCCTACGAGCAGTACTTC.

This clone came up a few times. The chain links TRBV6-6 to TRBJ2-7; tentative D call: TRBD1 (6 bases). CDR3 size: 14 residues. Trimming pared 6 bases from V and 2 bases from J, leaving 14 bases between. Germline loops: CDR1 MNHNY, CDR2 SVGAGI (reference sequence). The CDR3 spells CASRRRQVAYEQYF. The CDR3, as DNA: TGTGCCAGCAGGAGAAGACAGGTTGCCTACGAGCAGTACTTC.

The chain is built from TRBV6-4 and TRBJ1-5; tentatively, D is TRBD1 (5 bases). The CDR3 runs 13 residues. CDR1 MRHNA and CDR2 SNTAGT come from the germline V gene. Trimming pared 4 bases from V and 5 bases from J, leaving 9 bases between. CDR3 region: CASSVPGDQPQHF. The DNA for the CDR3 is TGTGCCAGCAGTGTCCCGGGGGATCAGCCCCAGCATTTT.

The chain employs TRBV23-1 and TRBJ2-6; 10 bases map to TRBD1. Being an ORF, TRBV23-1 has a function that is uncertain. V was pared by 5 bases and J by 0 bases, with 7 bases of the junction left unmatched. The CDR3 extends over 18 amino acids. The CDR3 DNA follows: TGCGCCAGCAGTGACCAGGGACAGGGGTCCTCTGGGGCCAACGTCCTGACTTTC. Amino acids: CASSDQGQGSSGANVLTF.

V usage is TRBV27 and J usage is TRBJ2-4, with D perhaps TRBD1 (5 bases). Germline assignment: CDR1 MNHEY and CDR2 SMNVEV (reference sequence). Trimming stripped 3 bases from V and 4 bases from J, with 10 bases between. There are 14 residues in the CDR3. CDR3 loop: CASSLGRTKNIQYF. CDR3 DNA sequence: TGTGCCAGCAGTTTGGGCAGGACAAAAAACATTCAGTACTTC.

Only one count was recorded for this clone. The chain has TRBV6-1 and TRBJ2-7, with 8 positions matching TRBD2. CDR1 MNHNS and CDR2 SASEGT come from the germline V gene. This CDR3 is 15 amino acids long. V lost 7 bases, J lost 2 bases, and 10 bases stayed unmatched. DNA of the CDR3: TGTGCCAGCACCCCCCCGCCCGGGGGGGCCTACGAGCAGTACTTC. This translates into CASTPPPGGAYEQYF.

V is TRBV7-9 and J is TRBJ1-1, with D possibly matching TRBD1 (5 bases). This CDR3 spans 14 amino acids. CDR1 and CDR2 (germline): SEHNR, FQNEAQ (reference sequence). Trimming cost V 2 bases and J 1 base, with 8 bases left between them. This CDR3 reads CASSLLGENTEAFF. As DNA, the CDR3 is TGTGCCAGCAGCTTACTGGGGGAGAACACTGAAGCTTTCTTT.

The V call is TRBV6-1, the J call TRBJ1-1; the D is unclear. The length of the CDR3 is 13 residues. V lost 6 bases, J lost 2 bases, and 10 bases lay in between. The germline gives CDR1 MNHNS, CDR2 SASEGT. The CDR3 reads CASSATANTEAFF. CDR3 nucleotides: TGTGCCAGCAGCGCCACAGCCAACACTGAAGCTTTCTTT.

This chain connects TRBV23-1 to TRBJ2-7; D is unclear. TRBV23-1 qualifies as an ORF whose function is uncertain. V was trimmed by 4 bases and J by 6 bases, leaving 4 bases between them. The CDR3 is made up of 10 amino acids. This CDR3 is CASSRIEQYF. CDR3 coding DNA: TGCGCCAGCAGTCGGATCGAGCAGTACTTC.

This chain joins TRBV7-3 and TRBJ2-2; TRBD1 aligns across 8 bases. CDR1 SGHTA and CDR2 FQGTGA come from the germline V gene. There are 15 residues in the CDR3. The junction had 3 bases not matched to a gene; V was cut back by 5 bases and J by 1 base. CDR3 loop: CASSPGGLNTGELFF. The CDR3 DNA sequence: TGTGCCAGCAGCCCAGGGGGCCTGAACACCGGGGAGCTGTTTTTT.